Shown below are 16 T cell receptor beta chains from a single sample sequenced in a study of blood T cell repertoires in COVID-19. Produced via immunoSEQ multiplex PCR; TCRdb's table is partial and in-frame only. The sample consists of about 20,000 clones, around 89% of them appearing once. Source material: peripheral blood. Receptor source: a woman in her sixties with active COVID-19.

This chain connects TRBV30 to TRBJ1-2; D is perhaps TRBD1 (6 bases). The germline V gene encodes CDR1 GTSNPN and CDR2 SVGIG (reference sequence). The CDR3 runs 14 residues. Trimming cost V 0 bases and J 3 bases, with 11 bases left between them. CDR3 in DNA: TGTGCCTGGAGTGTAAAGGGGGTCGACTATGGCTACACCTTC. It codes for CAWSVKGVDYGYTF.

J is TRBJ1-1 and V is TRBV19; D is uncertain. CDR3 length: 13 amino acids. V shed 5 bases and J shed 0 bases, with 7 bases lying between them. Looked up from germline, CDR1 is LNHDA and CDR2 is SQIVND (reference sequence). CDR3 in amino acids: CASSVQMNTEAFF. DNA of the CDR3: TGTGCCAGTAGTGTACAGATGAACACTGAAGCTTTCTTT.

V is TRBV2 and J is TRBJ1-4; tentatively, D is TRBD1 (6 bases). Per germline, CDR1 SNHLY and CDR2 FYNNEI. The CDR3 is 14 amino acids. The V end was cut by 0 bases, the J end by 10 bases, with 12 bases between. The CDR3 protein is CASSEAYRVVKLFF. The DNA for the CDR3 is TGTGCCAGCAGTGAAGCCTACAGGGTCGTAAAACTGTTTTTT.

The chain uses TRBV2 and TRBJ1-5; 7 bases line up with TRBD1. Germline V gene data show CDR1 as SNHLY and CDR2 as FYNNEI. V trimming: 6 bases; J trimming: 7 bases; junction bases outside the gene matches: 3. The CDR3 length is 12 residues. The CDR3 protein is CASRAGQQPQHF. The DNA of the CDR3 is TGTGCCAGCAGGGCGGGACAGCAGCCCCAGCATTTT.

This chain uses TRBV14 with TRBJ1-2; possible D gene TRBD1, 6 bases. V was shortened by 0 bases and J by 8 bases, with 13 bases between the two germline ends. This CDR3 is 14 amino acids long. Germline loops: CDR1 SGHDN, CDR2 FVKESK. CDR3 protein: CASSQDTGRGGYTF. CDR3 nucleotides: TGTGCCAGCAGCCAAGATACAGGGAGAGGGGGCTACACCTTC.

The CDR3: CASRDPRQGVNTEAFF. CDR3 nucleotide sequence: TGTGCCAGCAGGGACCCCAGACAGGGGGTGAACACTGAAGCTTTCTTT. The chain recombines TRBV2 with TRBJ1-1; TRBD1 aligns across 9 bases. CDR1 SNHLY and CDR2 FYNNEI come from the germline V gene. This CDR3 has 16 amino acids. Trimming took 6 bases from V and 0 from J; bases not matched to a gene: 8.

This rearrangement joins TRBV6-5 to TRBJ2-7; no firm D call. The germline V and J ends were trimmed by 10 bases and 2 bases, with 18 bases remaining between them. This CDR3 contains 14 residues. In germline, CDR1 is MNHEY, CDR2 SVGAGI. CDR3 nucleotide sequence: TGTGCCACCGTGGGTCACAGCATCCCCTACGAGCAGTACTTC. It translates to CATVGHSIPYEQYF.

CDR3 residues: CASISSQTPYEQYF. Written as DNA, the CDR3 is TGTGCCAGTATCTCTTCACAGACCCCCTACGAGCAGTACTTC. V usage is TRBV25-1 and J usage is TRBJ2-7; D gene unclear. CDR3 length: 14 amino acids. Germline-derived CDR1 and CDR2 are MGHDK and SYGVNS. The V gene lost 9 bases and the J gene lost 2 bases, with 17 bases spanning the gap.

The V call is TRBV7-9, the J call TRBJ2-1; 9 nucleotides agree with TRBD2. This CDR3 has 16 residues. The germline CDR1 and CDR2 sequences are SEHNR and FQNEAQ (reference sequence). The V gene end was trimmed by 5 bases and the J gene end by 9 bases; junction bases not matched to a gene: 14. CDR3 sequence reads: CASSPREGLAGSEQFF. CDR3 DNA: TGTGCCAGCAGCCCTAGGGAGGGGCTAGCGGGGTCTGAGCAGTTCTTC.

This clone was detected only once. The chain combines TRBV6-5 with TRBJ2-2, with D maybe TRBD2 (7 bases). CDR3 length: 15 residues. The ends were cut back, 6 bases at V and 5 bases at J, with 16 bases in the middle. Germline V gives CDR1 MNHEY, CDR2 SVGAGI. CDR3 region: CASSSGGLGTGELFF. The CDR3 bases are TGTGCCAGCAGCTCGGGGGGCCTAGGGACCGGGGAGCTGTTTTTT.

The rearrangement uses TRBV7-9 and TRBJ1-1, with a weak D call TRBD1 (5 bases). Germline assignment: CDR1 SEHNR and CDR2 FQNEAQ (reference sequence). This CDR3 is 14 amino acids long. The ends were cut back, 4 bases at V and 8 bases at J, with 17 bases in the middle. CDR3 amino acids: CASSSWDSKGEAFF. For the CDR3, the DNA is TGTGCCAGCAGCTCCTGGGACTCAAAGGGGGAAGCTTTCTTT.

This rearrangement joins TRBV11-2 to TRBJ2-5, with D possibly matching TRBD1 (6 bases). Germline V gene lookup returns CDR1 SGHAT and CDR2 FQNNGV. The V end lost 5 bases, the J end lost 5 bases, and 18 bases lay between the germline ends. This CDR3 comprises 15 residues. CDR3 amino acids: CASSQIQGFGETQYF. DNA of the CDR3: TGTGCCAGCAGCCAGATACAGGGTTTTGGGGAGACCCAGTACTTC.

This chain uses TRBV4-1 with TRBJ1-2, with D hard to call. Germline-derived CDR1 and CDR2 are MGHRA and YSYEKL. The CDR3 totals 16 residues. V was cut by 0 bases and J by 0 bases, with 11 bases left in between. CDR3 DNA sequence: TGCGCCAGCAGCCAAGATAGCGCAGCTGCTAACTATGGCTACACCTTC. It yields the protein CASSQDSAAANYGYTF.

This chain joins TRBV7-8 and TRBJ2-7; 8 nucleotides align to TRBD1. The CDR3 has 15 amino acids. Trimming took 5 bases from V and 4 from J; bases not matched to a gene: 10. Looked up from germline, CDR1 is SGHVS and CDR2 is FQNEAQ. This chain's CDR3 is CASSGPPGQGYEQYF. The CDR3 DNA reads TGTGCCAGCAGCGGCCCCCCCGGACAGGGTTACGAGCAGTACTTC. The full variable domain, rest sourced from reference TRBV7-8 and TRBJ2-7, is GAGVSQSPRYKVAKRGQDVALRCDPISGHVSLFWYQQALGQGPEFLTYFQNEAQLDKSGLPSDRFFAERPEGSVSTLKIQRTQQEDSAVYLCASSGPPGQGYEQYFGPGTRLTVT.

This chain links TRBV18 with TRBJ1-6; D ambiguous. Trimming shortened V by 3 bases and J by 10 bases, and 13 bases separated the two germline ends. CDR3 length: 14 amino acids. From germline, CDR1 is KGHSH and CDR2 LQKENI. CDR3 DNA sequence: TGTGCCAGCTCACCGCTGGGCCTGGAATCACCCCTCCACTTT. Protein: CASSPLGLESPLHF.

The chain couples TRBV5-6 to TRBJ1-4, with 10 bases aligning to TRBD1. The CDR3 is made up of 13 amino acids. In germline, CDR1 is SGHDT, CDR2 YYEEEE. V was pared by 3 bases and J by 8 bases, with 1 base of the junction left unmatched. This CDR3 is CASSWGQGEKLFF. CDR3 in DNA: TGTGCCAGCAGCTGGGGACAGGGGGAAAAACTGTTTTTT.